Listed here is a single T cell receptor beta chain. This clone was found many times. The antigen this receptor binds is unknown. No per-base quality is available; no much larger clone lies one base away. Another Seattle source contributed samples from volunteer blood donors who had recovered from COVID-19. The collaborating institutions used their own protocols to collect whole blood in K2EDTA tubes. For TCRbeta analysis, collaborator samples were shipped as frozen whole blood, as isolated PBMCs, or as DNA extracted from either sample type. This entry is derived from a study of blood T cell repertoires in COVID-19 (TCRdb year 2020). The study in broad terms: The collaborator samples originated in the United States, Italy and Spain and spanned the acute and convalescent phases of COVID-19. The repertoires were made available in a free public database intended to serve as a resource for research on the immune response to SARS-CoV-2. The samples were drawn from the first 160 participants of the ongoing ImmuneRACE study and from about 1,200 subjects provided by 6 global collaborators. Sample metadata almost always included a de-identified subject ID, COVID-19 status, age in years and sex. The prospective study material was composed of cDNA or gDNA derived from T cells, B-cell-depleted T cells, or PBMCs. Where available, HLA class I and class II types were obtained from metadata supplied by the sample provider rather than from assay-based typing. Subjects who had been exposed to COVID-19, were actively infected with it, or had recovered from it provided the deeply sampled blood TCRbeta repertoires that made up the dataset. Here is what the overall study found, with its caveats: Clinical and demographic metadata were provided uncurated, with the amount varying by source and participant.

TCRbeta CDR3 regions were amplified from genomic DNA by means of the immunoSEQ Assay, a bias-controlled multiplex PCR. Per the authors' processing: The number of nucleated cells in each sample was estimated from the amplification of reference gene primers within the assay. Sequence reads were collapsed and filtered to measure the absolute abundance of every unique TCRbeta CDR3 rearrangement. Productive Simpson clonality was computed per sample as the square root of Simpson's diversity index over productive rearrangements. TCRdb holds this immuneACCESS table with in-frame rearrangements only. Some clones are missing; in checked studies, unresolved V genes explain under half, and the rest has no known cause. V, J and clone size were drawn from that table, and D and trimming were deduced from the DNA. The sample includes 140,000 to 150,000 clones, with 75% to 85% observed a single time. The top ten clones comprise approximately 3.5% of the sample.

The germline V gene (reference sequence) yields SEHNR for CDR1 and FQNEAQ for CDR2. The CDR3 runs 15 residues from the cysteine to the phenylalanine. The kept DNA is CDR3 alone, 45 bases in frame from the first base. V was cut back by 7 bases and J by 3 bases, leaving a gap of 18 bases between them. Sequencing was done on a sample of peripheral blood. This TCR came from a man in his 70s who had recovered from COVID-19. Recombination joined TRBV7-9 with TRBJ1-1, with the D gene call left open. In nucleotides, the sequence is TGTGCCAGCACCCCCCAAGGGTTCGGGGACACTGAAGCTTTCTTT. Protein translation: CASTPQGFGDTEAFF.